This TCR beta chain was observed in a study of cytomegalovirus exposure and HLA in healthy donors. PCR was performed using 60 Vbeta and 13 Jbeta primers. Assay used: immunoSEQ multiplex PCR; TCRdb lists only in-frame clones, some missing. The sample includes tens of thousands of clones, 82% of them seen just once. Sequencing was carried out using PBMCs. The receptor's source is a man aged 45 to 65 in good health and CMV-seronegative.

The CDR3 DNA reads as TGTGCCAGCAGCTTAGCCCGCTCCGGACTAGCGAGAACCGGGGAGCTGTTTTTT. Protein: CASSLARSGLARTGELFF. V and J are TRBV7-8 and TRBJ2-2; 9 nucleotides agree with TRBD2. Trimming took 0 bases from V and 5 from J; bases not matched to a gene: 10. The CDR3 extends over 18 amino acids. Looked up from germline, CDR1 is SGHVS and CDR2 is FQNEAQ.